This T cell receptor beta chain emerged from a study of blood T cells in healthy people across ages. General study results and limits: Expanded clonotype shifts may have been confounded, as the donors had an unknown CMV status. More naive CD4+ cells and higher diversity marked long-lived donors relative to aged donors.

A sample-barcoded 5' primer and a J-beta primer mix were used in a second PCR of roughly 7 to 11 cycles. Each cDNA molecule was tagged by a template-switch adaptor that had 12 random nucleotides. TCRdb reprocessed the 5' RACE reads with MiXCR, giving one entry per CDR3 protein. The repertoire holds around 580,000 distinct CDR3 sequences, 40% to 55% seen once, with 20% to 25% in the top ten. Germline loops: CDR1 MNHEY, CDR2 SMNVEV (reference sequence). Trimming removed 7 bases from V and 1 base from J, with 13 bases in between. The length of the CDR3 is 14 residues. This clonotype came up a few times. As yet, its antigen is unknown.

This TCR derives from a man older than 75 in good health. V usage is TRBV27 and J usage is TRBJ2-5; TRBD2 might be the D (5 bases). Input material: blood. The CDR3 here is CASKMRTRQETQYF. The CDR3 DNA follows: TGTGCCAGCAAAATGAGGACTCGCCAAGAGACCCAGTACTTC.